A single TCR beta chain is shown here with its context. Its antigen is currently not known. Base-call qualities are not available, and no considerably larger clone is one nucleotide away. These data belong to a study of blood T cells in healthy people across ages (dated by TCRdb to 2014 to 2015). Study-wide context: In model experiments, template switching captured about one uniquely barcoded TCR beta cDNA molecule for every two T cells. The study measured age-related changes in TCR beta repertoire diversity using deep sequencing normalized with unique cDNA molecular identifiers. The donors were split into four age groups: young (average around 15 years), middle-aged (roughly 42), aged (62) and long-lived (over 75). Donors of different ages were randomly distributed across sequencing lanes to avoid experimental bias. For two donors (one aged 18 to 30 and one aged 80 or older), the study analyzed two additional independent replicas of 1 million unique cDNA reads from the same blood draw. What the authors observed across the whole study: A strong correlation was found between observed TCR beta diversity and the percentage of naive T cells measured by flow cytometry. Compared with the aged group, the long-lived group had more naive CD4+ T cells, fewer expanded clones and increased TCR diversity, suggesting age selection. As age increased, observed TCR beta diversity per million T cells dropped in a roughly linear way, and a significant reduction was already evident by age about 36. Estimates of total diversity based on one million sequenced T cells were regarded as lower bounds and as underestimates. Because donor CMV infection status was unknown, age-related changes in expanded clonotypes were potentially confounded. Because profiling used bulk unsorted PBMCs, naive and antigen-experienced compartments could not be compared conclusively.

CDR1 and CDR2 were assigned from the germline V gene as KGHSH and LQKENI. The CDR3 goes from the cysteine to the phenylalanine over 13 residues. Only CDR3 DNA remains: 39 bases, in frame from the first base. At the junction V is shortened by 4 bases and J by 9 bases; bases outside the gene matches: 2. Systemically healthy Caucasian individuals from Russia, some 36 in total and aged roughly 6 to 100 years, were included as donors. Ten milliliters of peripheral blood were collected from each donor into EDTA-treated Vacutainer tubes. Ficoll-Paque density-gradient centrifugation was used to isolate PBMCs, with at least 6 million obtained per sample. Total RNA was extracted from PBMCs with Trizol reagent, with at least 5.5 micrograms obtained per sample. The percentages of naive CD45RAhigh/CD27high T cells were determined by flow cytometry on a PBMC aliquot from every donor. Library method: 5' RACE. Instrument on record: Illumina HiSeq 2500. A second roughly 7 to 11 cycle PCR used a sample-barcoded 5' primer and a J-beta primer mix. A unique molecular identifier was introduced onto each TCR beta cDNA molecule by a template-switch 5' adaptor carrying 12 random nucleotides. Each sample yielded at least 3 million CDR3-containing paired-end reads. All of the RNA was converted into first-strand cDNA using the Mint cDNA synthesis kit, with a TRBC-specific oligonucleotide serving as the primer. After uracil-DNA glycosylase treatment, a first 18-cycle PCR used universal primers M1SS and BC2_uni_R on all cDNA. The study's processing was this. For normalization, 1 million high-quality reads were randomly selected from each sample, with every read carrying a distinct molecular identifier. Reads sharing molecular identifiers were discarded rather than binned into consensus sequences. MiTCR, with a Q25 quality threshold and the strictest error-elimination algorithm, was used for CDR3 identification, clonotype clustering and error correction. A nonparametric unseen species model with Euler transformation was used to estimate lower-bound total TCR beta diversity. TCRdb reworked the public reads: Q25 trimming with fastp, MiXCR clone assembly, productive beta chains retained. Each entry merges the rows of one CDR3 protein and shows their most common DNA and genes. It is TCRdb's table, rather than the study itself, that gives the V and J calls and clone size. Here the sample has 1.5 million or so distinct CDR3 sequences; around 39% occur a single time. Less than 8% of the sample is taken by the ten largest.

The sequence derives from a woman aged 18 to 35 in good health. The sample taken for sequencing was blood. The chain is made from TRBV18 and TRBJ1-6, and 8 bases in between align with TRBD1. The DNA sequence follows: TGTGCCAGCTCACTGGACAGGGCTTCACCCCTCCACTTT. Its protein product is CASSLDRASPLHF. The CDR3 plus the reference TRBV18 and TRBJ1-6 genes for the other parts give the full variable domain: NAGVMQNPRHLVRRRGQEARLRCSPMKGHSHVYWYRQLPEEGLKFMVYLQKENIIDESGMPKERFSAEFPKEGPSILRIQQVVRGDSAAYFCASSLDRASPLHFGNGTRLTVT.